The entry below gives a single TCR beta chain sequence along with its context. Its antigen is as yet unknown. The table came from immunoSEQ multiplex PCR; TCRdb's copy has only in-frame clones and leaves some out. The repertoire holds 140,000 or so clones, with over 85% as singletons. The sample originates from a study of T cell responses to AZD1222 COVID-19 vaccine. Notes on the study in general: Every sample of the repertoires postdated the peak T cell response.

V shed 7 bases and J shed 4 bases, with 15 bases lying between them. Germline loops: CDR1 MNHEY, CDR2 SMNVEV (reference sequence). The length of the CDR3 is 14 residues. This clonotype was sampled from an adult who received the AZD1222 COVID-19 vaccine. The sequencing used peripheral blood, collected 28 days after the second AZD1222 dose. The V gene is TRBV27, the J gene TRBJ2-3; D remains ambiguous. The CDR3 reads CASMEELGSDTQYF. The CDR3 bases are TGTGCCAGCATGGAAGAGTTAGGGTCAGATACGCAGTATTTT.